Sequencing of this T cell receptor beta chain was carried out in a study of technical replicates of blood from several donors. The data were produced by immunoSEQ multiplex PCR, yet TCRdb's version contains in-frame clones alone and is incomplete. The sample yields 51,000 or so clones, roughly nine tenths seen once. J was trimmed by 1 base and V by 10 bases; bases with no gene match: 4. Germline loops: CDR1 ENHRY, CDR2 SYGVKD. The CDR3 loop spans 13 amino acids. The clonotype was recovered from a human donor in good health. Some clones in this sample may be carry-over from other donors' samples. The J gene is TRBJ2-7, the V gene TRBV10-3, with 10 bases lining up with TRBD1. Sequences were obtained from PBMCs. The CDR3 reads CASWDRGSYEQYF. In DNA, the CDR3 is TGTGCCAGCTGGGACAGGGGTTCCTACGAGCAGTACTTC.